This T cell receptor (beta chain) was sequenced during a study of T-cell memory formation after mild COVID-19. From the 5' RACE reads, TCRdb called clonotypes with MiXCR, one entry per CDR3 protein. The repertoire includes just under 350,000 distinct CDR3 sequences, 10% to 15% of them detected once, and about 21% sits in the top ten. V lost 6 bases and J lost 7, with 18 bases in between. CDR1 and CDR2 (germline): SQVTM, ANQGSEA. The CDR3 covers 13 residues. This clonotype was seen more than once but under ten times. The specimen was PBMCs or a T cell subset sorted from them (not recorded which). The receptor's source is a man younger than 35 who had mild COVID-19 (a few samples of this study predate the infection). Cell type and time point are not known. The chain recombines TRBV29-1 with TRBJ1-1; D is unresolved. Here the CDR3 DNA reads TGCAGCGTCACCCAAACCGGCGTTGGTGAAGCTTTCTTT. Its protein is CSVTQTGVGEAFF.